Below, 32 T cell receptor beta chains from the same sample are listed, as sequenced in a study of Ad26.COV2.S vaccination and SARS-CoV-2 variants. Noted treatment: roughly 20 received Ad26.COV2.S at low or high dose, single or two shots; about 5 received placebo; per-sample allocation not given. After the first vaccine or placebo injection, samples were drawn on day 63. Profiled with immunoSEQ multiplex PCR; TCRdb holds only in-frame clones, not every one. The repertoire holds roughly 680,000 clones, with roughly 90% as singletons. Sample: peripheral blood, taken in a trial of Ad26.COV2.S vaccine versus placebo. The receptors shown here come from a person aged 18-65 years who received the Ad26.COV2.S COVID-19 vaccine or a placebo.

V is TRBV2 and J is TRBJ1-2; maybe TRBD1 (6 bases). The length of the CDR3 is 14 residues. CDR1 is SNHLY, CDR2 FYNNEI, per germline. V gave up 6 bases and J gave up 5 bases, with 16 bases separating them. CDR3 in DNA: TGTGCCAGCAGGTCCGGGACAATGGGTTATGGCTACACCTTC. Amino acid sequence: CASRSGTMGYGYTF.

This sequence joins TRBV28 and TRBJ2-2; 7 bases line up with TRBD2. Germline values: CDR1 MDHEN, CDR2 SYDVKM. The CDR3 runs to 16 residues. The V segment lost 4 bases and the J segment 7 bases; nucleotides outside the gene matches: 12. CDR3 protein: CASSSRAAGEGGELFF. CDR3 bases: TGTGCCAGCAGTTCAAGGGCGGCGGGGGAGGGCGGGGAGCTGTTTTTT.

V usage is TRBV20-1 and J usage is TRBJ1-2; D might be TRBD1 (5 bases). Trimming pared 3 bases from V and 7 bases from J, leaving 9 bases between. The CDR3 has 11 amino acids. Germline V gene sequence: CDR1 DFQATT, CDR2 SNEGSKA (reference sequence). DNA for the CDR3: TGCAGTGCTAGCAGGGAATCTGGCTACACCTTC. Amino acids: CSASRESGYTF.

The V call is TRBV5-6, the J call TRBJ1-6; D not resolved. The CDR3 spans 16 residues. Germline values: CDR1 SGHDT, CDR2 YYEEEE. Trimming stripped 4 bases from V and 0 bases from J, with 11 bases between. The CDR3 sequence is CASSAYGSSYNSPLHF. The CDR3 DNA is TGTGCCAGCAGCGCCTATGGTAGCTCCTATAATTCACCCCTCCACTTT.

This clone showed up just once. The chain uses TRBV18 and TRBJ2-1; D not resolved. CDR1 and CDR2 (germline): KGHSH, LQKENI. V lost 3 bases to trimming and J lost 6 bases, with 6 bases between them. This CDR3 comprises 12 residues. The DNA of the CDR3 is TGTGCCAGCTCACCCCCTACCAATGAGCAGTTCTTC. It yields the protein CASSPPTNEQFF.

V is TRBV30 and J is TRBJ2-2, with unresolved D. This CDR3 region has 13 residues. Trimming cost V 5 bases and J 2 bases, with 9 bases left between them. Germline CDR1 reads GTSNPN; CDR2 reads SVGIG (reference sequence). As DNA, the CDR3 is TGTGCCTGGGGGGTAACTAACACCGGGGAGCTGTTTTTT. This sequence encodes CAWGVTNTGELFF.

The J gene is TRBJ2-2, the V gene TRBV19; TRBD2 might be the D (5 bases). V shed 6 bases and J shed 5 bases, with 13 bases lying between them. The germline CDR1 and CDR2 sequences are LNHDA and SQIVND (reference sequence). CDR3 length equals 14 residues. CDR3 DNA: TGTGCCAGTAGCCGAGGGCCGAGGACCGGGGAGCTGTTTTTT. Translating it yields CASSRGPRTGELFF.

This sequence joins TRBV11-2 and TRBJ1-1, with TRBD1 as a possible D gene (5 bases). This CDR3 has 13 amino acids. The germline V and J ends were trimmed by 5 bases and 3 bases, with 10 bases remaining between them. Germline V gene sequence: CDR1 SGHAT, CDR2 FQNNGV. CDR3 nucleotides: TGTGCCAGCAGCACCTTCAGGGACACTGAAGCTTTCTTT. Protein: CASSTFRDTEAFF. The variable domain in full, completed from reference TRBV11-2 and TRBJ1-1, reads EAGVAQSPRYKIIEKRQSVAFWCNPISGHATLYWYQQILGQGPKLLIQFQNNGVVDDSQLPKDRFSAERLKGVDSTLKIQPAKLEDSAVYLCASSTFRDTEAFFGQGTRLTVV.

The gene calls are TRBV6-2 or TRBV6-3 and TRBJ1-5, with D uncertain. V shed 2 bases and J shed 4 bases, with 15 bases lying between them. The V gene's germline CDR1 is MNHEY and CDR2 SVGEGT. The length of the CDR3 is 16 residues. The CDR3 sequence: CASSYDLGPPNQPQHF. CDR3 nucleotide sequence: TGTGCCAGCAGTTACGATCTCGGCCCGCCGAATCAGCCCCAGCATTTT.

This clone was counted only a few times. The chain joins TRBV4-1 to TRBJ1-5; D is uncertain. Germline values: CDR1 MGHRA, CDR2 YSYEKL. The CDR3 length is 14 residues. The V and J ends lost 1 base and 0 bases respectively, with 4 bases between them. This CDR3 reads CASSQVYSNQPQHF. The CDR3 DNA follows: TGCGCCAGCAGCCAAGTGTATAGCAATCAGCCCCAGCATTTT.

The V call is TRBV5-1, the J call TRBJ2-7, with D unclear. This CDR3 spans 13 amino acids. Germline values: CDR1 SGHRS, CDR2 YFSETQ. V was clipped by 5 bases and J by 5 bases, with 14 bases between them. For the CDR3, the DNA is TGCGCCAGCAGTAATCTAGGCGGCAACGAGCAGTACTTC. Translation: CASSNLGGNEQYF.

This clone was seen just once. V usage is TRBV5-4 and J usage is TRBJ2-1; possible D gene TRBD2, 6 bases. The germline V gene has CDR1 SGHNT and CDR2 YYREEE (reference sequence). This CDR3 has 12 residues. The V and J ends lost 5 bases and 9 bases respectively, with 12 bases between them. The CDR3 loop reads CASRSGGGEQFF. The CDR3 DNA reads TGTGCCAGCAGGTCCGGGGGTGGTGAGCAGTTCTTC.

The chain links TRBV5-1 to TRBJ2-7; 10 positions agree with TRBD2. This CDR3 has 16 amino acids. The trim removed 2 bases at V and 3 bases at J, leaving 8 bases unmatched. Per the germline V gene, CDR1 is SGHRS and CDR2 is YFSETQ. This CDR3 is CASSFSGGALNYEQYF. For the CDR3, the DNA is TGCGCCAGCAGCTTCAGCGGGGGGGCCTTGAACTACGAGCAGTACTTC.

The chain joins TRBV4-3 to TRBJ1-2, with unresolved D. Looked up from germline, CDR1 is LGHNA and CDR2 is YSLEER. With 1 base removed from V and 4 bases from J, the gap between germline ends came to 10 bases. The CDR3 runs 14 residues. This CDR3 is CASSQGLSLYGYTF. The CDR3 nucleotides are TGCGCCAGCAGCCAAGGACTAAGTCTCTATGGCTACACCTTC.

V usage is TRBV11-2 and J usage is TRBJ2-7; D unclear. Trimming removed 5 bases from V and 6 bases from J, with 17 bases in between. The germline V gene encodes CDR1 SGHAT and CDR2 FQNNGV. This CDR3 region has 14 residues. The CDR3 coding sequence is TGTGCCAGCAGCAAAGAGGTCCAGGCTGTCGAGCAGTACTTC. Translation: CASSKEVQAVEQYF.

This clone was counted only a few times. V usage is TRBV5-1 and J usage is TRBJ2-3; no clear D. Germline V CDR1 and CDR2: SGHRS, YFSETQ. V was clipped by 2 bases and J by 4 bases, with 14 bases between them. The CDR3 totals 15 residues. CDR3 nucleotides: TGCGCCAGCAGCTTAGGCCAGCACAGTGCAGATACGCAGTATTTT. Translation: CASSLGQHSADTQYF.

This clone came up once. J is TRBJ1-5 and V is TRBV19; D not resolved. The CDR3 runs 13 residues. Germline values: CDR1 LNHDA, CDR2 SQIVND (reference sequence). Trimming stripped 5 bases from V and 4 bases from J, with 9 bases between. CDR3 region: CASSVGSNQPQHF. In DNA, the CDR3 is TGTGCCAGTAGTGTGGGGAGTAATCAGCCCCAGCATTTT.

The gene calls are TRBV9 and TRBJ2-7; 12 bases are a match to TRBD2. This CDR3 has 16 amino acids. Germline-derived CDR1 and CDR2 are SGDLS and YYNGEE. Trimming took 4 bases from V and 0 from J; bases not matched to a gene: 5. The CDR3 region has the DNA TGTGCCAGCAGCATAGGGACTAGCGGGCCCTCCTACGAGCAGTACTTC. This codes for CASSIGTSGPSYEQYF.

The gene calls are TRBV4-1 and TRBJ2-2; a weak D match, TRBD2 (5 bases). Germline CDR1 and CDR2: MGHRA and YSYEKL. The length of the CDR3 is 13 residues. Trimming took off 5 bases at V and 7 bases at J, with 11 bases between the two ends. Here the CDR3 reads CASSGWEFGELFF. The CDR3 DNA reads TGCGCCAGCAGCGGATGGGAGTTCGGGGAGCTGTTTTTT.

The chain couples TRBV6-5 to TRBJ2-3; 11 bases agree with TRBD2. This CDR3 has 15 amino acids. The germline V gene has CDR1 MNHEY and CDR2 SVGAGI. V trimming: 5 bases; J trimming: 5 bases; junction bases outside the gene matches: 6. The CDR3 region has the DNA TGTGCCAGCAGTAGGACTAGCGGGTGGGTAGATACGCAGTATTTT. Protein: CASSRTSGWVDTQYF.

CDR3 sequence (DNA): TGTGCCAGCAGCCGCGGGACAGGGTTTGGCTACACCTTC. It is translated as CASSRGTGFGYTF. The chain recombines TRBV7-2 with TRBJ1-2; the match to TRBD1 covers 9 bases. The CDR3 loop spans 13 amino acids. V lost 5 bases to trimming and J lost 7 bases; unmatched junction nucleotides: 5. CDR1 SGHTA and CDR2 FQGNSA come from the germline V gene.

The chain combines TRBV11-2 with TRBJ2-7; 9 nucleotides line up with TRBD2. CDR3 length equals 15 residues. Per the germline V gene, CDR1 is SGHAT and CDR2 is FQNNGV. The V and J ends lost 7 bases and 0 bases, in that order; junction bases with no gene match: 7. The chain's CDR3 is CASTATSGPSYEQYF. The CDR3 nucleotides are TGTGCCAGCACCGCGACTAGCGGACCCTCCTACGAGCAGTACTTC.

The CDR3 coding sequence is TGTGCCTGGAGTATCACAGGGGGGGATCAGCCCCAGCATTTT. This gives the protein CAWSITGGDQPQHF. The genes are TRBV30 and TRBJ1-5; 8 nucleotides agree with TRBD1. The CDR3 length is 14 residues. V lost 2 bases to trimming and J lost 5 bases; unmatched junction nucleotides: 5. Germline CDR1 is GTSNPN and CDR2 is SVGIG (reference sequence). Drawing the rest from reference TRBV30 and TRBJ1-5, the complete variable domain is SQTIHQWPATLVQPVGSPLSLECTVEGTSNPNLYWYRQAAGRGLQLLFYSVGIGQISSEVPQNLSASRPQDRQFILSSKKLLLSDSGFYLCAWSITGGDQPQHFGDGTRLSIL.

The rearrangement joins TRBV6-5 to TRBJ1-1, with 8 bases identical to TRBD1. The junction had 3 bases not matched to a gene; V was cut back by 5 bases and J by 4 bases. The CDR3 consists of 13 residues. Looked up from germline, CDR1 is MNHEY and CDR2 is SVGAGI. CDR3 nucleotides: TGTGCCAGCAGTACAGGGGGAGGCACTGAAGCTTTCTTT. Its protein product is CASSTGGGTEAFF.

The rearrangement joins TRBV5-1 to TRBJ2-7, with D perhaps TRBD1 or TRBD2 (5 bases each). The germline V gene encodes CDR1 SGHRS and CDR2 YFSETQ. V lost 2 bases and J 3 bases, leaving 15 bases between the germline ends. The CDR3 loop spans 15 amino acids. The CDR3, as DNA: TGCGCCAGCAGCTTAAACGGGAACAGGCTCTACGAGCAGTACTTC. Amino acids: CASSLNGNRLYEQYF.

CDR3 nucleotides: TGTGCCAGCAGCTTGGGGTATTCCGGAGGAGAGACCCAGTACTTC. Translating it yields CASSLGYSGGETQYF. The V call is TRBV5-6, the J call TRBJ2-5; TRBD2 is a possible D gene (5 bases). CDR1 is SGHDT, CDR2 YYEEEE, per germline. The CDR3 covers 15 residues. The V end lost 0 bases, the J end lost 4 bases, and 13 bases lay between the germline ends.

J is TRBJ1-1 and V is TRBV7-2, with D hard to call. V lost 2 bases to trimming and J lost 1 base, with 11 bases between them. Germline values: CDR1 SGHTA, CDR2 FQGNSA. The CDR3 extends over 15 amino acids. CDR3 region: CASSLLAGTNTEAFF. The DNA of the CDR3 is TGTGCCAGCAGCTTACTCGCGGGAACGAACACTGAAGCTTTCTTT.

With respect to this clone: A junction boundary mismatches the germline segment, possibly from a read error. The rearrangement joins TRBV7-7 to TRBJ2-2; D call uncertain. The CDR3 contains 15 residues. From germline, CDR1 is SSHAT and CDR2 FNYEAQ (reference sequence). The CDR3 nucleotides read TGTGCTAGCAGCCCCCAGCCATCGAACACCGGGGAGCTGTTTTTT. Its translation is CASSPQPSNTGELFF.

The chain links TRBV10-2 to TRBJ1-5, with D possibly TRBD1 on 6 matching bases. This CDR3 has 13 residues. Deletions cut 8 bases from V and 3 bases from J, with 11 bases between. Germline V gene lookup returns CDR1 WSHSY and CDR2 SAAADI. CDR3 nucleotide sequence: TGCGCCAGCCAGGGGAGGAACAATCAGCCCCAGCATTTT. Translating it yields CASQGRNNQPQHF.

The V gene is TRBV12-3 or TRBV12-4, the J gene TRBJ1-1; D gene ambiguous. The germline V and J ends were trimmed by 1 base and 10 bases, with 7 bases remaining between them. The CDR3 contains 11 residues. CDR3 bases: TGTGCCAGCAGTTTAGTGGGTGTAGCTTTCTTT. It is translated as CASSLVGVAFF.

The chain couples TRBV30 to TRBJ2-1; 9 bases agree with TRBD2. CDR3 length: 18 residues. Germline CDR1 is GTSNPN and CDR2 is SVGIG (reference sequence). V shed 0 bases and J 2 bases; nucleotides not matched to a gene: 11. This CDR3 reads CAWSVYGWREGTYNEQFF. The CDR3 DNA reads TGTGCCTGGAGTGTATATGGGTGGCGGGAGGGGACCTACAATGAGCAGTTCTTC.

The genes are TRBV6-5 and TRBJ1-6, with 7 bases lining up with TRBD1. Unmatched junction bases numbered 4, after V lost 6 bases and J lost 2 bases. Germline CDR1 MNHEY, CDR2 SVGAGI. The CDR3 is made up of 15 amino acids. The CDR3 DNA is TGTGCCAGCAGACAGGGGTTCACCTATAATTCACCCCTCCACTTT. It translates to CASRQGFTYNSPLHF.